These T cell receptor beta chains were read from a single sample in a study of blood T cells in healthy people across ages. Using its own MiXCR run on the 5' RACE reads, TCRdb lists one record per CDR3 protein. In the table there are some 1,000,000 distinct CDR3 sequences, approximately 26% of which are singletons. This sample also appeared in a second study, on T cells of mothers and their children.

What was sequenced was blood. These receptors were obtained from a girl aged 2-10 years in good health. The CDR3 runs from the conserved cysteine through the conserved F or W. The D gene is left open where the match is weak. Size values are once, few and many counts, or a class for expanded clones, and some rows have none.

TRBJ1-2 | few | TRBD1 | TRBV6-5 | 13 | TGTGCCAGCACGACGGGGACAGCAAATGGCTACACCTTC | CASTTGTANGYTF
TRBJ1-5 | few | NA | TRBV20-1 | 12 | TGCAGTGCTATGGCACCGAATCAGCCCCAGCATTTT | CSAMAPNQPQHF
TRBJ2-7 | few | TRBD2 | TRBV20-1 | 14 | TGCAGTGCTCGGTCCGGGACTACATGGGACGAGCAGTACTTC | CSARSGTTWDEQYF
TRBJ2-7 | NA | NA | TRBV29-1 | 13 | TGCAGCGTGGGGGAAGACACCTACTACGAGCAGTACTTC | CSVGEDTYYEQYF
TRBJ2-5 | NA | NA | TRBV21-1 | 16 | TGTGCCAGCAGCAAAGCCCCGGGAAGGCCTCAAGAGACCCAGTACTTC | CASSKAPGRPQETQYF
TRBJ2-5 | NA | TRBD2 | TRBV20-1 | 15 | TGCAGTGCTAGAGGAAGCGGGGGGGCACGAGAGACCCAGTACTTC | CSARGSGGARETQYF
TRBJ2-7 | NA | NA | TRBV5-6 | 15 | TGTGCCAGCAGCCACAGGCAATACCTCGCCTACGAGCAGTACTTC | CASSHRQYLAYEQYF
TRBJ2-5 | NA | TRBD1 | TRBV7-9 | 15 | TGTGCCAGCAGCTTAGTTACAGGGGGACAAGAGACCCAGTACTTC | CASSLVTGGQETQYF
TRBJ2-3 | medium-sized | NA | TRBV20-1 | 16 | TGCAGTGCTAGAGATCGGGAAAGGGGACTCACAGATACGCAGTATTTT | CSARDRERGLTDTQYF
TRBJ2-1 | NA | NA | TRBV10-3 | 12 | TGTGCCATCAGTGGGAATTCTAATGAGCAGTTCTTC | CAISGNSNEQFF
TRBJ2-5 | NA | NA | TRBV7-2 | 16 | TGTGCCAGCAGCTTAGAGCCCCGCAGGGGACAAGAGACCCAGTACTTC | CASSLEPRRGQETQYF
TRBJ2-7 | few | NA | TRBV20-1 | 13 | TGCAGTGCTACTACTACATTCTCCTACGAGCAGTACTTC | CSATTTFSYEQYF
TRBJ1-2 | NA | NA | TRBV4-3 | 16 | TGCGCCAGCAGCCAAGAGAGAACGGACAGCTTCTATGGCTACACCTTC | CASSQERTDSFYGYTF
TRBJ2-1 | NA | NA | TRBV24-1 | 15 | TGTGCCACCTCTCCCCGAACGGGGATCTCTGATGAGCAGTTCTTC | CATSPRTGISDEQFF
TRBJ2-3 | few | TRBD2 | TRBV12-3/TRBV12-4 | 17 | TGTGCCAGCAGTTTAAGCGGGAGGCAAAAGGCCACAGATACGCAGTATTTT | CASSLSGRQKATDTQYF
TRBJ2-1 | few | NA | TRBV29-1 | 16 | TGCAGCGTTGAAGGGGATCGGGAGTCTGCGTACAATGAGCAGTTCTTC | CSVEGDRESAYNEQFF
TRBJ1-2 | few | NA | TRBV5-1 | 14 | TGCGCCAGCAGCTGGTTTGGCGGTGGCTATGGCTACACCTTC | CASSWFGGGYGYTF
TRBJ2-1 | NA | TRBD2 | TRBV3-1 | 15 | TGTGCCAGCAGCCAAGACACTAGCGAGTACAATGAGCAGTTCTTC | CASSQDTSEYNEQFF
TRBJ2-7 | few | NA | TRBV4-1 | 16 | TGCGCCAGCAGCCAAGACGAAGCAACCCAAGCACGAGAGCAGTACTTC | CASSQDEATQAREQYF
TRBJ2-6 | once | TRBD1 | TRBV6-1 | 18 | TGTGCCAGCAGTACCAATGACAGGGGCAATTCTGGGGCCAACGTCCTGACTTTC | CASSTNDRGNSGANVLTF
TRBJ2-1 | NA | NA | TRBV10-3 | 18 | TGTGCCGCCCAGCCTAATCCAGGGAACGGGATTACCTACAATGAGCAGTTCTTC | CAAQPNPGNGITYNEQFF
TRBJ1-1 | few | NA | TRBV6-5 | 14 | TGTGCCGGCAGTAGGGGACGGATGAACACTGAAGCTTTCTTT | CAGSRGRMNTEAFF
TRBJ2-7 | few | NA | TRBV27 | 13 | TGTACCAGCAGTTTATCCGGGCCCTACGAGCAGTACTTC | CTSSLSGPYEQYF
TRBJ2-5 | few | NA | TRBV9 | 15 | TGTGCCAGCAGCAGAAACAGCGCTCCGCAAGAGACCCAGTACTTC | CASSRNSAPQETQYF
TRBJ2-7 | few | TRBD1 | TRBV5-6 | 14 | TGTGCCAGCACCCCTCGGGACAGTTTGTGGGAGCAGTACTTC | CASTPRDSLWEQYF
TRBJ2-5 | few | NA | TRBV28 | 16 | TGTGCCAGCAGTTTAAGGGAACAATTTTCTCAAGAGACCCAGTACTTC | CASSLREQFSQETQYF
TRBJ2-4 | NA | TRBD2 | TRBV7-2 | 17 | TGTGCCAGCAGCGTGGGACTAGCGGAACTAGCCAAAAACATTCAGTACTTC | CASSVGLAELAKNIQYF
TRBJ1-1 | NA | NA | TRBV24-1 | 15 | TGTGCCACCAGTGATTCCGGACTGACGAACACTGAAGCTTTCTTT | CATSDSGLTNTEAFF
TRBJ1-2 | NA | NA | TRBV2 | 11 | TGTGCCAGCAGAGCCCACGGTGGCCACACCTTC | CASRAHGGHTF
TRBJ2-7 | few | NA | TRBV2 | 16 | TGTGCCAGCAGTGGACGGGATCATAGTGGAACCTACGAGCAGTACTTC | CASSGRDHSGTYEQYF
TRBJ2-5 | few | NA | TRBV20-1 | 13 | TGCAGTGCTAGACCCATAGGACAGGAGACCCAGTACTTC | CSARPIGQETQYF
TRBJ2-1 | few | NA | TRBV7-8 | 14 | TGTGCCAGCAGCTTACTCGGGAATCCCTACGAGCAGTTCTTC | CASSLLGNPYEQFF
TRBJ1-1 | NA | NA | TRBV6-5 | 14 | TGTGCCAGCAGTCCCGGGACGAGTAACACTGAAGCTTTCTTT | CASSPGTSNTEAFF
TRBJ2-3 | NA | NA | TRBV28 | 22 | TGTGCCAGCAGTTTATGGGGGGGCCATGCACAGATCCTAACCTACCCCACAGATACGCAGTATTTT | CASSLWGGHAQILTYPTDTQYF
TRBJ2-1 | NA | NA | TRBV12-3/TRBV12-4 | 13 | TGTGCCAGCAGTTTTGGGCCGGGGGATGAGCAGTTCTTC | CASSFGPGDEQFF
TRBJ2-1 | NA | TRBD1 | TRBV7-2 | 15 | TGTGCCAGCAGCTTATACAGGGGGGTCGGTAATGAGCAGTTCTTC | CASSLYRGVGNEQFF
TRBJ2-1 | NA | TRBD2 | TRBV14 | 15 | TGTGCCAGCAGCCTACCCGGGCCGAGCGGGGGTGAGCAGTTCTTC | CASSLPGPSGGEQFF
TRBJ2-7 | NA | NA | TRBV29-1 | 11 | TGCAGCGTCGAAGAACTCGGCGAGCAGTACTTC | CSVEELGEQYF
TRBJ2-2 | NA | NA | TRBV7-6 | 13 | TGTGCCAGCAGCCCGGAGCGCGTTGGGTGGCTGTTTTTT | CASSPERVGWLFF
TRBJ2-7 | few | TRBD1 | TRBV4-3 | 15 | TGCGCCAGCAGCGACGGGGACAGGGGGCTGTACGAGCAGTACTTC | CASSDGDRGLYEQYF
TRBJ2-7 | NA | NA | TRBV4-1 | 17 | TGCGCCAGCAGCCACGTAGGGGCAGGGGTCCTAACCTACGAGCAGTACTTC | CASSHVGAGVLTYEQYF
TRBJ2-5 | NA | NA | TRBV7-9 | 16 | TGTGCCAGCAGCTTAGCGGGCCAGAATTTGGCGGAGACCCAGTACTTC | CASSLAGQNLAETQYF
TRBJ2-5 | NA | TRBD1 | TRBV7-9 | 15 | TGTGCCAGCAGCTTACCGAAGGGGGCCCAAGAGACCCAGTACTTC | CASSLPKGAQETQYF
TRBJ2-1 | NA | TRBD1 | TRBV7-9 | 15 | TGTGCCAGCAGCTTAGTGTGGGCAGGGGGCTTTGAGCAGTTCTTC | CASSLVWAGGFEQFF
TRBJ2-1 | few | TRBD2 | TRBV29-1 | 16 | TGCAGCGTTGAACCCATCACAGCGGGAAACTACAATGAGCAGTTCTTC | CSVEPITAGNYNEQFF
TRBJ2-1 | few | NA | TRBV20-1 | 15 | TGCAGTGCTAGAGTCCTCCTAGCATCCTACAATGAGCAGTTCTTC | CSARVLLASYNEQFF
TRBJ2-7 | NA | NA | TRBV7-9 | 16 | TGTGCCAGCAGCTTTAGTCCCCCAGACTTAGCCTACGAGCAGTACTTC | CASSFSPPDLAYEQYF
TRBJ2-2 | few | NA | TRBV5-1 | 14 | TGCGCCAGCAGCTTAGACGGGGACACCGGGGAGCTGTTTTTT | CASSLDGDTGELFF
TRBJ1-4 | NA | NA | TRBV9 | 15 | TGTGCCAGCAGCGCGCGGGACTCCGGAGGTGAAAAGCTGTTTTTT | CASSARDSGGEKLFF
TRBJ2-7 | many | NA | TRBV27 | 13 | TGTGCCAGCGCAAATTCGGGTTCTTACGAGCAGTACTTC | CASANSGSYEQYF
TRBJ2-1 | few | NA | TRBV24-1 | 14 | TGTGCCACCAGTGATTTAGTTAGCGCTGGTGAGCAGTTCTTC | CATSDLVSAGEQFF
TRBJ1-1 | NA | NA | TRBV6-5 | 15 | TGTGCCAGCAGTTACGTCGGGACTGGGAACACTGAAGCTTTCTTT | CASSYVGTGNTEAFF
TRBJ2-5 | NA | NA | TRBV24-1 | 13 | TGTGCCACCAGTGATCAGTACCAAGAGACCCAGTACTTC | CATSDQYQETQYF